These 18 T cell receptor beta chains were all obtained from the same sample, sequenced in a study of T-cell reconstitution after alpha-beta-depleted transplantation in children. Unique molecular identifiers were incorporated when the TCRbeta library was constructed. TCRdb passed the PCR reads through MiXCR, listing each CDR3 protein once. This repertoire shows a few hundred thousand distinct CDR3 sequences, roughly 13% found once; its top ten account for 2% to 2.5%. Sequencing used PBMCs, mostly from graft donor cells, obtained 360 days after TCRalphabeta/CD19-depleted stem cell transplant. The receptors were gathered from a male patient between 10 and 17 years old who had a stem cell transplant for acute myeloid leukemia, so the T cells may come from the graft donor.

A few counts support this clonotype. This sequence joins TRBV29-1 and TRBJ2-3, with unresolved D. With 0 bases removed from V and 4 bases from J, the gap between germline ends came to 14 bases. CDR3 length: 15 residues. Germline lookup yields CDR1 SQVTM and CDR2 ANQGSEA. CDR3 in amino acids: CSVEDRAVSPDTQYF. The CDR3 region has the DNA TGCAGCGTTGAAGATCGGGCTGTAAGCCCAGATACGCAGTATTTT.

At least ten counts were recorded for this clonotype. The chain joins TRBV6-2 or TRBV6-3 to TRBJ2-3; 12 bases fit TRBD2. In germline, CDR1 is MNHEY, CDR2 SVGEGT. This CDR3 contains 20 residues. J lost 1 base, V lost 0 bases, and 11 bases had no gene match. The CDR3: CASSYSVLAGGPSGTDTQYF. As DNA, the CDR3 is TGTGCCAGCAGTTACTCCGTGCTAGCGGGAGGGCCTTCGGGCACAGATACGCAGTATTTT.

The gene calls are TRBV9 and TRBJ2-2, with D possibly being TRBD1 (5 bases). CDR1 and CDR2 (germline): SGDLS, YYNGEE. Between the trimmed V and J ends, which lost 0 bases and 6 bases, there was a span of 12 bases. There are 15 residues in the CDR3. The CDR3 DNA follows: TGTGCCAGCAGCGTAGTGGCAGGGCCGTCCGGGGAGCTGTTTTTT. This sequence encodes CASSVVAGPSGELFF.

This clonotype was seen a few times. V and J are TRBV29-1 and TRBJ2-7; 9 bases map to TRBD2. With 1 base clipped from V and 1 base from J, the junction kept 2 bases outside the gene matches. Germline CDR1 and CDR2: SQVTM and ANQGSEA. The CDR3 is 14 amino acids. CDR3 sequence reads: CSVEGGRESYEQYF. CDR3 coding DNA: TGCAGCGTTGAAGGCGGGAGGGAATCCTACGAGCAGTACTTC.

The gene calls are TRBV7-3 and TRBJ2-6, with 9 bases matching TRBD2. Germline-derived CDR1 and CDR2 are SGHTA and FQGTGA. This CDR3 is 20 amino acids long. After removal of 2 bases from V and 0 bases from J, the junction contained 11 bases not matched to a gene. DNA for the CDR3: TGTGCCAGCAGCTTATTTAGCGGGAGCGGGACTCTCTCTGGGGCCAACGTCCTGACTTTC. This gives the protein CASSLFSGSGTLSGANVLTF. Combining the CDR3 with reference TRBV7-3 and TRBJ2-6 gives the whole variable domain GAGVSQTPSNKVTEKGKYVELRCDPISGHTALYWYRQSLGQGPEFLIYFQGTGAADDSGLPNDRFFAVRPEGSVSTLKIQRTERGDSAVYLCASSLFSGSGTLSGANVLTFGAGSRLTVL.

This clonotype was seen many times. The chain uses TRBV18 and TRBJ1-1, with D unclear. CDR1 is KGHSH, CDR2 LQKENI, per germline. This CDR3 has 13 amino acids. Trimming pared 3 bases from V and 5 bases from J, leaving 10 bases between. The CDR3 DNA reads as TGTGCCAGCTCACCCCGGGAAACAACTGAAGCTTTCTTT. Protein sequence: CASSPRETTEAFF. The variable domain in full, with the rest retrieved from reference TRBV18 and TRBJ1-1, is NAGVMQNPRHLVRRRGQEARLRCSPMKGHSHVYWYRQLPEEGLKFMVYLQKENIIDESGMPKERFSAEFPKEGPSILRIQQVVRGDSAAYFCASSPRETTEAFFGQGTRLTVV.

This clonotype was counted a few times. V and J are TRBV7-2 and TRBJ2-1; D not resolved. The V gene's germline CDR1 is SGHTA and CDR2 FQGNSA. The CDR3 is 12 amino acids. V lost 5 bases, J lost 10 bases, and 12 bases lay in between. The CDR3 DNA is TGTGCCAGCAGCGACACCGGACGAGAGCAGTTCTTC. This gives the protein CASSDTGREQFF.

V gene TRBV20-1 combines with J gene TRBJ2-7, with TRBD2 as a possible D gene (6 bases). V was shortened by 1 base and J by 0 bases, with 13 bases between the two germline ends. Germline lookup yields CDR1 DFQATT and CDR2 SNEGSKA (reference sequence). This CDR3 spans 15 amino acids. The CDR3, as DNA: TGCAGTGCTAGAGCGTCGTACGGGAGCTCCTACGAGCAGTACTTC. It translates to CSARASYGSSYEQYF.

This clonotype showed up many times. This sequence joins TRBV7-9 and TRBJ2-2; 8 positions agree with TRBD1. The J segment lost 2 bases and the V segment lost 5 bases, leaving 7 bases of the junction unmatched. Per the germline V gene, CDR1 is SEHNR and CDR2 is FQNEAQ (reference sequence). This CDR3 spans 16 amino acids. CDR3 nucleotides: TGTGCCAGCAGCAGACCGGACAGGGCTAACACCGGGGAGCTGTTTTTT. Its protein is CASSRPDRANTGELFF.

This clonotype was seen more than once but under ten times. One end of the junction fails to match germline, which may point to a read error. The chain is built from TRBV12-5 and TRBJ2-2; 8 bases are a match to TRBD1. CDR1 and CDR2 (germline): LGHNT, FRNRAP. The CDR3 has 14 amino acids. CDR3 DNA sequence: TGTGCTAGTGGTTGGACAGGGAACGCCGGGGAGCTGTTTTTT. Protein sequence: CASGWTGNAGELFF.

This clonotype appeared a few times. This rearrangement joins TRBV6-5 to TRBJ2-3; the match to TRBD2 covers 16 bases. The ends lost 3 bases at V and 2 bases at J; junction bases unmatched: 5. CDR3 length: 18 amino acids. In germline, CDR1 is MNHEY, CDR2 SVGAGI. The CDR3 spells CASSYAGLAGGDTDTQYF. CDR3 coding DNA: TGTGCCAGCAGTTATGCGGGACTAGCGGGAGGGGACACAGATACGCAGTATTTT.

The V and J genes are TRBV7-2 and TRBJ2-7, with 9 bases matching TRBD2. J lost 6 bases, V lost 3 bases, and 15 bases had no gene match. CDR1 is SGHTA, CDR2 FQGNSA, per germline. The CDR3 length is 17 residues. The CDR3 loop reads CASSLWSSGNAPGEQYF. In DNA form, the CDR3 reads TGTGCCAGCAGCTTGTGGTCTAGCGGGAATGCCCCAGGCGAGCAGTACTTC. The full variable domain, rest sourced from reference TRBV7-2 and TRBJ2-7, is GAGVSQSPSNKVTEKGKDVELRCDPISGHTALYWYRQSLGQGLEFLIYFQGNSAPDKSGLPSDRFSAERTGGSVSTLTIQRTQQEDSAVYLCASSLWSSGNAPGEQYFGPGTRLTVT.

This clonotype was picked up one time. The V and J genes are TRBV28 and TRBJ2-7; a possible D gene is TRBD2 (6 bases). CDR3 length equals 19 residues. Trimming shortened V by 4 bases and J by 2 bases, and 27 bases separated the two germline ends. CDR1 is MDHEN, CDR2 SYDVKM, per germline. The CDR3 loop is CASSSQSFSKITSPYEQYF. The DNA of the CDR3 is TGTGCCAGCAGTTCTCAGTCTTTCTCGAAAATAACTAGCCCCTACGAGCAGTACTTC.

The rearrangement uses TRBV20-1 and TRBJ2-5, with D tentatively TRBD2 (7 bases). From germline, CDR1 is DFQATT and CDR2 SNEGSKA (reference sequence). With 1 base removed from V and 4 bases from J, the gap between germline ends came to 13 bases. The CDR3 length is 14 residues. Written as DNA, the CDR3 is TGCAGTGCTAGAGGCGGGGGCACATCAGAGACCCAGTACTTC. It encodes CSARGGGTSETQYF.

The gene calls are TRBV28 and TRBJ1-1, with D possibly TRBD1 on 6 matching bases. This CDR3 comprises 13 residues. In germline, CDR1 is MDHEN, CDR2 SYDVKM. V was shortened by 5 bases and J by 3 bases, with 10 bases between the two germline ends. The CDR3 here is CASSERGDTEAFF. CDR3 DNA: TGTGCCAGCAGTGAGAGGGGGGACACTGAAGCTTTCTTT. The complete variable domain, with remaining parts taken from reference TRBV28 and TRBJ1-1, reads DVKVTQSSRYLVKRTGEKVFLECVQDMDHENMFWYRQDPGLGLRLIYFSYDVKMKEKGDIPEGYSVSREKKERFSLILESASTNQTSMYLCASSERGDTEAFFGQGTRLTVV.

In its sample, this clonotype was seen many times. The chain is built from TRBV7-9 and TRBJ2-7; TRBD1 matches at 9 bases. The CDR3 covers 15 residues. The V segment lost 4 bases and the J segment 2 bases; nucleotides outside the gene matches: 6. Germline CDR1 and CDR2: SEHNR and FQNEAQ (reference sequence). The CDR3 DNA reads as TGTGCCAGCAGCTCGAGCGACAGGGGGACCTACGAGCAGTACTTC. This codes for CASSSSDRGTYEQYF.

V and J are TRBV28 and TRBJ2-1; D perhaps matches TRBD2 (6 bases). From germline, CDR1 is MDHEN and CDR2 SYDVKM. The CDR3 is made up of 16 amino acids. V was clipped by 5 bases and J by 3 bases, with 17 bases between them. CDR3 residues: CASSPPPWGVYNEQFF. CDR3 in DNA: TGTGCCAGCAGTCCCCCGCCCTGGGGGGTCTACAATGAGCAGTTCTTC.

There are a few counts of this clonotype. This chain joins TRBV5-1 and TRBJ2-3, with 8 bases fitting TRBD2. Germline trimming cut 3 bases from V and 6 bases from J; bases unmatched to any gene: 9. This CDR3 region has 15 residues. Germline loops: CDR1 SGHRS, CDR2 YFSETQ. CDR3 DNA: TGCGCCAGCAGCTCCGGGACTAGGCATAGGGATACGCAGTATTTT. Its translation is CASSSGTRHRDTQYF.